This TCR beta chain was identified in a study of glioma-infiltrating T cells after dendritic cell vaccination. Germline loops: CDR1 LNHDA, CDR2 SQIVND (reference sequence). V was trimmed by 5 bases and J by 5 bases, leaving 10 bases between them. The CDR3 loop spans 13 amino acids. Clones were sequenced by immunoSEQ multiplex PCR, and TCRdb holds only the in-frame ones, with some missing. The table lists 93,000 or so clones, approximately 80% of them singletons. The clonotype comes from a human donor with glioblastoma. This specimen was blood, taken before dendritic cell vaccination. The chain links TRBV19 to TRBJ2-1; D is perhaps TRBD1 (5 bases). CDR3 protein: CASSFQGNNEQFF. The CDR3, as DNA: TGTGCCAGTAGTTTCCAGGGAAACAATGAGCAGTTCTTC.